Sequencing of this T cell receptor (beta chain) was carried out in a study of cytomegalovirus exposure and HLA in healthy donors. Study findings and constraints: The listing of fewer than 200 TCR beta chains classed them as cytomegalovirus-associated. One later analysis, an examination of the 100 to 150 validation repertoires, found that first-cohort TCR clusters tended to co-occur in them.

Measured with immunoSEQ multiplex PCR; TCRdb has only the in-frame clones, and not every one. The profile covers 90,000 to 130,000 clones, with approximately 86% appearing a single time and around 3.1% taken by the ten largest. Notes on this clone: Its specificity is not known.

With 1 base removed from V and 0 bases from J, the gap between germline ends came to 4 bases. The germline V gene has CDR1 SNHLY and CDR2 FYNNEI. The CDR3 is 14 amino acids. This TCR came from a woman aged 18-29 years in good health and CMV-seronegative. This sequence joins TRBV2 and TRBJ1-5; D is undetermined. The sequenced sample was PBMCs. CDR3: CASSEGYSNQPQHF. The CDR3 bases are TGTGCCAGCAGTGAAGGTTATAGCAATCAGCCCCAGCATTTT.